The clone carrying this T cell receptor beta chain was found many times. Its antigen is as yet unknown. This sample stems from a study of blood T cells in healthy people across ages. Study-wide results and limits: PBMCs went unsorted, and a conclusive naive versus antigen-experienced comparison was therefore prevented. Expanded clonotype shifts may have been confounded, as the donors had an unknown CMV status.

V lost 1 base to trimming and J lost 1 base, with 8 bases between them. The CDR3 contains 15 residues. Germline V gene lookup returns CDR1 SGHTA and CDR2 FQGNSA. Next came a second PCR, run for about 6 to 11 cycles, which used a sample-barcoded 5' primer along with a J-beta primer mix. TCRdb reprocessed the 5' RACE reads via MiXCR and lists one record per CDR3 protein. The sample has roughly 500,000 distinct CDR3 sequences; around 24% are singletons. These same records also appear under a second study, on T cells of mothers and their children. As that study records: Reads recorded for TCR beta CDR3 numbered over 9.5 million per mother and roughly 3 million per child.

Sample: blood. This chain joins TRBV7-2 and TRBJ2-1; unclear D gene. The receptor was derived from a boy between 10 and 17 years old in good health. CDR3 sequence: CASSLGMGSYNEQFF. The CDR3 nucleotides read TGTGCCAGCAGCTTAGGAATGGGGTCCTACAATGAGCAGTTCTTC.